This TCR beta chain is drawn from a study of PD-L1 blockade in urothelial cancer. Study-wide background: Patients initiated atezolizumab around 2014 at 1,200 mg intravenously every 3 weeks. Twenty-five out of 29 patients were men whose urothelial cancer was bladder-origin. Peripheral blood specimens exhibited a median yield of around 150,000 T cells.

Time point described: peripheral blood 6 weeks after treatment start. Urothelial carcinoma in patients was locally advanced or metastatic. Clones were read by immunoSEQ multiplex PCR, and TCRdb kept only the in-frame ones, dropping some. The sample contains approximately 83,000 clones, over 65% of which appear only once. This clone turned up a few times. The CDR3 length is 17 residues. Germline lookup yields CDR1 SGDLS and CDR2 YYNGEE. Unmatched junction bases numbered 16, after V lost 4 bases and J lost 9 bases. V gene TRBV9 combines with J gene TRBJ1-6; TRBD1 matches 7 bases. This sequence originates from a man in his 70s with urothelial cancer. Material: PBMCs, obtained around atezolizumab (anti-PD-L1) treatment. CDR3 in DNA: TGTGCCAGCAGCCCCTCGGTCGGAGACAGGGCAACTTCACCCCTCCACTTT. Translating gives CASSPSVGDRATSPLHF.